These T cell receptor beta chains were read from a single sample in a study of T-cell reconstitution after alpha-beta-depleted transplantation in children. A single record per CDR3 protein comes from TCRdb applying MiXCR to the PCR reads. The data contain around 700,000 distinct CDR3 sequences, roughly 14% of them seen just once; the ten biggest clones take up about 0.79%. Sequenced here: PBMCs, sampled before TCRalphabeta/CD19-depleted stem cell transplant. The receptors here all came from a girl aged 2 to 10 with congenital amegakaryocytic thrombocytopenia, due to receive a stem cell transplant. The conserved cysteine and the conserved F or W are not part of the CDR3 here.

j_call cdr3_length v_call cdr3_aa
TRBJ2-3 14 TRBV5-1 ASSHTKGPQMDTQY
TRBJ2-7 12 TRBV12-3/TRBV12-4 ASRLGTSTYEQY
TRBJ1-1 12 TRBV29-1 SVDIGQTNTEAF
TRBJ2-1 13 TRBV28 ASSILAGGFNEQF
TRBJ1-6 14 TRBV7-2 ASSPQWGQGSSPLH
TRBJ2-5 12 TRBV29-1 SVEGSAEEETQY
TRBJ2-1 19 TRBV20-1 SASLSRSGESWSTRRNEQF
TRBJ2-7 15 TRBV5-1 ASSFELAGGFAREQY
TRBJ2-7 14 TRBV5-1 ASSILGGGNLYEQY
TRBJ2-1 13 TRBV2 ASSEAGPTYNEQF
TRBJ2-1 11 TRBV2 AGGSGYYNEQF
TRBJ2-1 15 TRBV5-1 ASSWTLWTGSGNEQF
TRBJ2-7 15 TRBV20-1 SAPVSLRWGNAYEQY
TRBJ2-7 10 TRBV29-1 SVAQSSYEQY
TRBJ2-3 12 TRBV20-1 SARDQKGTGTQY
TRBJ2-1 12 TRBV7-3 ASSLHPGPNEQF
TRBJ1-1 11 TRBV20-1 SVGRLIGVEAF
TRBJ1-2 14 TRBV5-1 ASSLSPGQLNYGYT
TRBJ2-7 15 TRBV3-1 ASSQESRTGRMYEQY
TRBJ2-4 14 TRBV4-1 ASSQRLWIAKNIQY
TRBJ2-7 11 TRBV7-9 ASSLAATRAWY
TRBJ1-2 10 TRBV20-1 SATQTVYGYT
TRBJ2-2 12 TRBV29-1 SVEPGSGHGELF
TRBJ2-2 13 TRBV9 ASSVGRLGVGELF
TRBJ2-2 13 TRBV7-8 ASSPSAVYTGELF
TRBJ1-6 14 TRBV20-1 SATTGNLRYNSPLH
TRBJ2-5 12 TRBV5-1 ASSLLQAQETQY
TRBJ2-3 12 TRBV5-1 ASKDSYGADTKY
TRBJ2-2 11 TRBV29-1 SVVRTFAGELF
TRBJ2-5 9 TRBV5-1 ASSHWETQY
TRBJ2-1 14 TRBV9 ASSGFIAVPYNEQF
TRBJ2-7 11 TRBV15 ATSIISSYEQY
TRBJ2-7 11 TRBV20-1 SARAGTGYEQY